The present entry profiles one T cell receptor beta chain with its context. Its matching antigen is unknown. At one end, the junction sequence differs from germline, possibly due to a read error. Next came a second PCR, run for about 7 to 11 cycles, which used a sample-barcoded 5' primer along with a J-beta primer mix. TCRdb ran MiXCR on the 5' RACE reads and lists one entry per CDR3 protein. The repertoire consists of under 950,000 distinct CDR3 sequences, with 22% occurring once and the leading ten covering 20% to 25%. This sample was included in a study of blood T cells in healthy people across ages. Study as a whole: Roughly one uniquely barcoded beta molecule per two T cells was captured.

The CDR3 spans 14 residues. The V gene's germline CDR1 is KGHSH and CDR2 LQKENI. Findings and caveats of the study: Any changes in expanded clonotypes were possibly confounded, as donor CMV status remained unknown.

Source material: blood. The TCR comes from a man in his sixties or seventies in good health. The chain employs TRBV18 and TRBJ2-1, with D unclear. CDR3 in DNA: TGTGGTAGCTCAGCTGAATTGAAAAACAATGAGCAGTCCTTC. This sequence encodes CGSSAELKNNEQSF.